Detailed here is one TCR beta chain. Assay: immunoSEQ multiplex PCR; the TCRdb copy retains only in-frame clones and omits some. The sample lists around 480,000 clones; 87% were seen once. The sample originates from a study of blood T cell repertoires in COVID-19. Study-wide background: COVID-19 samples, acute and convalescent, were from the United States, Italy and Spain. Sample material is recorded as cDNA or gDNA derived from T cells, B-cell-depleted T cells, or PBMCs.

The participants were between roughly 18 and 89 years old and came from 20 to 30 US areas. V shed 6 bases, J shed 9 bases, and the junction held 9 bases outside the gene matches. This CDR3 contains 13 residues. Germline CDR1 reads SNHLY; CDR2 reads FYNNEI. The source is a woman younger than 30 who had recovered from COVID-19. Sample: PBMCs or T cells enriched from blood (not recorded which). This chain uses TRBV2 with TRBJ2-7; 9 nucleotides line up with TRBD1. The CDR3 region is CASSRTGENVQYF. The CDR3 coding sequence is TGTGCCAGCAGCCGGACAGGGGAGAATGTGCAGTACTTC.